This TCR beta chain came from a study of response to subunit inactivated influenza vaccine. Study-wide points: Authors suggested each seasonal influenza vaccination recruits few new T cells.

MiXCR was run by TCRdb on the RT-PCR reads, yielding one entry per CDR3 protein. The sample lists over 650,000 distinct CDR3 sequences, less than 20% occurring once. CDR3 length equals 11 residues. Germline V lookup: CDR1 MGHDK, CDR2 SYGVNS. The junction had 2 bases not matched to a gene; V was cut back by 8 bases and J by 5 bases. Worth noting for this clonotype: The antigen is unknown.

The receptor was derived from a man aged 50 or older who received an inactivated influenza vaccine. The specimen comprised PBMCs from blood, sampled 5 to 6 days after vaccination. The chain combines TRBV25-1 with TRBJ2-7; 8 positions agree with TRBD1. The CDR3 here is CASGQGNEQYF. The CDR3 nucleotides read TGTGCCAGCGGACAGGGAAACGAGCAGTACTTC.